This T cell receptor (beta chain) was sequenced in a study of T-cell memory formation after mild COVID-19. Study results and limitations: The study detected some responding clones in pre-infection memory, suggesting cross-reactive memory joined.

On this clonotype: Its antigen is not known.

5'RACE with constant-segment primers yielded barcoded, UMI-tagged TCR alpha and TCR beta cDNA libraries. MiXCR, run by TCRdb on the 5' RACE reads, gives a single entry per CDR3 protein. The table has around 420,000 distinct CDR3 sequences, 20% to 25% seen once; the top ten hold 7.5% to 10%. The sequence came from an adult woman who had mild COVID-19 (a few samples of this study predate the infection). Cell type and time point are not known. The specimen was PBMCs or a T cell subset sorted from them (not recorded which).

CDR3 DNA: TGCGCCAGCAGCCCTTCGTTGTCGGGGAACACCGGGGAGCTGTTTTTT. Its translation: CASSPSLSGNTGELFF. The chain links TRBV5-1 to TRBJ2-2, with D unclear. This CDR3 region has 16 residues. The germline gives CDR1 SGHRS, CDR2 YFSETQ. V lost 4 bases and J lost 1, with 14 bases in between.